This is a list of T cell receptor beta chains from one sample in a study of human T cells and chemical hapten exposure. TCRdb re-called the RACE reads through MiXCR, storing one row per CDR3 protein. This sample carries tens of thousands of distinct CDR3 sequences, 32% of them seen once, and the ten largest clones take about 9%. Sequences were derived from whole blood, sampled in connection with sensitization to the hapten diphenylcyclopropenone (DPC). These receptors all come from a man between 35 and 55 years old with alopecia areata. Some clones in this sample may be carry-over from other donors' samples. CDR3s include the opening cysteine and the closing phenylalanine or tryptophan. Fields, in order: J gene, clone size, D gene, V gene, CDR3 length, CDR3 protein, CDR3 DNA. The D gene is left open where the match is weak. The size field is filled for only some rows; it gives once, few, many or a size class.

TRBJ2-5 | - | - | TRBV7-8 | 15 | CASKKRRDSYETQYF | TGTGCCAGCAAGAAACGGCGGGATAGCTATGAGACCCAGTACTTC
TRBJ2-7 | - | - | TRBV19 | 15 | CASSIEGHGYYEQYF | TGTGCCAGTAGTATAGAAGGGCACGGTTACTACGAGCAGTACTTC
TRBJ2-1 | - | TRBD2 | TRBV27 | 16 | CASSLVGGGSYNEQFF | TGTGCCAGCAGTTTAGTGGGGGGGGGCTCCTACAATGAGCAGTTCTTC
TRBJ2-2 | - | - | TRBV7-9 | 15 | CANRALARDTGELFF | TGTGCCAATCGTGCCCTAGCGCGGGACACCGGGGAGCTGTTTTTT
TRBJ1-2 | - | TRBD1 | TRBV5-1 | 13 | CASSSDRGYGYTF | TGCGCCAGCAGCTCCGACAGGGGCTATGGCTACACCTTC
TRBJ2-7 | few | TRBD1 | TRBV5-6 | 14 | CASSRTGFPYEQYF | TGTGCCAGCAGCCGGACAGGGTTCCCCTACGAGCAGTACTTC
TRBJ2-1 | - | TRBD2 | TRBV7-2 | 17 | CASSLLMTSVDLGEQFF | TGTGCCAGCAGCCTCCTCATGACTAGCGTAGATTTAGGTGAGCAGTTCTTC
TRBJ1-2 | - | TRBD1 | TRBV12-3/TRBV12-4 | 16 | CASSFYEGQGRNGYTF | TGTGCCAGCAGTTTCTACGAGGGACAGGGAAGGAATGGCTACACCTTC
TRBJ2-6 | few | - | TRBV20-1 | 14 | CSASGSSGANVLTF | TGCAGTGCTAGTGGGAGCTCTGGGGCCAACGTCCTGACTTTC
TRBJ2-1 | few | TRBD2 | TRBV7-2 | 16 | CASSLGLAGGVGEQFF | TGTGCCAGCAGCTTAGGTCTAGCGGGAGGAGTCGGTGAGCAGTTCTTC
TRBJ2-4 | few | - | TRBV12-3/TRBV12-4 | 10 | CASSQPERFF | TGTGCCAGCAGTCAACCCGAACGGTTCTTC
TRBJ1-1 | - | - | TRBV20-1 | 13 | CSARARLNTEAFF | TGCAGTGCTAGAGCCCGACTCAACACTGAAGCTTTCTTT
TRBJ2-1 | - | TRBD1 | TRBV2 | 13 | CASRGQGMGEQFF | TGTGCCAGCAGGGGACAGGGGATGGGTGAGCAGTTCTTC
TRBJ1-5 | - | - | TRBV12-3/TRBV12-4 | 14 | CASSPTGRVQPQHF | TGTGCCAGCAGTCCTACAGGGAGGGTTCAGCCCCAGCATTTT
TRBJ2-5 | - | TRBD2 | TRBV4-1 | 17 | CASSQGLAERTGETQYF | TGCGCCAGCAGCCAAGGGCTAGCGGAGCGTACGGGAGAGACCCAGTACTTC
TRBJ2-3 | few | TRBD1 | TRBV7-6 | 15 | CASSPGTGDTDTQYF | TGTGCCAGCAGCCCAGGGACAGGGGACACAGATACGCAGTATTTT
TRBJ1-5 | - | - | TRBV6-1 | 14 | CASIPVGGNQPQHF | TGTGCCAGCATTCCCGTCGGAGGCAATCAGCCCCAGCATTTT
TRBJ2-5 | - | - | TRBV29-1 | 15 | CSVEVGSPRGGTQYF | TGCAGCGTTGAGGTCGGGAGCCCCCGGGGCGGGACCCAGTACTTC
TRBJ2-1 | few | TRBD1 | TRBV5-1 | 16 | CASRTLGPGQVDEQFF | TGCGCCAGCAGAACCCTTGGCCCGGGACAGGTGGATGAGCAGTTCTTC
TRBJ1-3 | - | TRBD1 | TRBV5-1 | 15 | CASSSDRGPGNTIYF | TGCGCCAGCAGCTCCGACAGGGGGCCTGGAAACACCATATATTTT
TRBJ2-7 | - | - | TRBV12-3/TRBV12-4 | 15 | CASSPLLGPFYEQYF | TGTGCCAGCAGTCCCCTTTTGGGACCTTTCTACGAGCAGTACTTC
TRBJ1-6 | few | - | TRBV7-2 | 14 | CASSLARGGSPLHF | TGTGCCAGCAGCTTAGCCAGGGGTGGATCACCCCTCCACTTT
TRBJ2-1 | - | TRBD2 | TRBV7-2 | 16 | CASSTGLAGGMNEQFF | TGTGCCAGCAGCACGGGACTAGCGGGAGGTATGAATGAGCAGTTCTTC
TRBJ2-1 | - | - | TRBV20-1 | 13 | CSLERSSYNEQFF | TGCAGTCTTGAGCGGAGCTCCTACAATGAGCAGTTCTTC
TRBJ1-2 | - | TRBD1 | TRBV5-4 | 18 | CASSSTPGQSQPNYGYTF | TGTGCCAGCAGCTCAACGCCGGGACAGAGCCAACCTAACTATGGCTACACCTTC
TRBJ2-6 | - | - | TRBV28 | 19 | CASSLRVGTGDSGANVLTF | TGTGCCAGCAGTTTAAGGGTCGGGACGGGTGACTCTGGGGCCAACGTCCTGACTTTC
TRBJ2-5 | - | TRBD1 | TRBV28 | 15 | CASSLFSTGIETQYF | TGTGCCAGCAGTTTATTTTCGACAGGGATAGAGACCCAGTACTTC
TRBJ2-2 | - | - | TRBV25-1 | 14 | CASSDREDTGELFF | TGTGCCAGCAGTGACAGGGAGGACACCGGGGAGCTGTTTTTT
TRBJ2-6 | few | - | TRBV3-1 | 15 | CASSQGGTGANVLTF | TGTGCCAGCAGCCAAGGGGGGACTGGGGCCAACGTCCTGACTTTC
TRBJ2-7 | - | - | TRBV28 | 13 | CASEEGTLYEQYF | TGTGCCAGCGAGGAGGGGACTCTTTACGAGCAGTACTTC
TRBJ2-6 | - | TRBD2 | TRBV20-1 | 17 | CSASDSGRISGANVLTF | TGCAGTGCTAGTGATAGCGGGAGGATCTCTGGGGCCAACGTCCTGACTTTC
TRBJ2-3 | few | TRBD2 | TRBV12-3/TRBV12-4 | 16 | CASRGGTSGRADTQYF | TGTGCCAGCAGGGGAGGGACTAGCGGACGCGCAGATACGCAGTATTTT
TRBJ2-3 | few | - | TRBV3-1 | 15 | CASSPSGVVPDTQYF | TGTGCCAGCAGCCCCTCAGGGGTAGTCCCAGATACGCAGTATTTT
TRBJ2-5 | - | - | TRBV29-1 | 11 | CSVAGYETQYF | TGCAGCGTTGCAGGGTACGAGACCCAGTACTTC
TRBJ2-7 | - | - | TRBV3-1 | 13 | CASSQGQLYEQYF | TGTGCCAGCAGCCAGGGACAATTATACGAGCAGTACTTC
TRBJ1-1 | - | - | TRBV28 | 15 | CASKGRVRYNTEAFF | TGTGCCAGCAAAGGCAGGGTTCGATATAACACTGAAGCTTTCTTT
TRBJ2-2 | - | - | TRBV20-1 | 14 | CSAYDRDPSRELFF | TGCAGTGCTTATGACCGGGACCCCAGCCGGGAGCTGTTTTTT
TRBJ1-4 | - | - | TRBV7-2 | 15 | CASSPSAGLSEKLFF | TGTGCCAGCAGCCCTAGTGCTGGGCTCAGCGAAAAACTGTTTTTT
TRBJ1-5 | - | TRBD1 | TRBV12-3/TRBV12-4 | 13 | CASKQTGDQPQHF | TGTGCCAGCAAGCAGACAGGGGATCAGCCCCAGCATTTT
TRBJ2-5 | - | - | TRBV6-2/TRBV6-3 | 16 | CASISGWAFLGETQYF | TGTGCCAGCATAAGCGGCTGGGCATTCCTTGGGGAGACCCAGTACTTC
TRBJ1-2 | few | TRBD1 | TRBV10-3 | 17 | CAISEAGRGPREDGYTF | TGTGCCATCAGTGAGGCGGGCAGGGGGCCCAGGGAGGATGGCTACACCTTC
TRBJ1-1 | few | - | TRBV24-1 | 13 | CATSDGMNTEAFF | TGTGCCACCAGTGATGGGATGAACACTGAAGCTTTCTTT
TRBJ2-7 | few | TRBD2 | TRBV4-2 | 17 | CASSPSSGASGNYEQYF | TGTGCCAGCAGCCCGTCATCCGGGGCTAGCGGGAACTACGAGCAGTACTTC
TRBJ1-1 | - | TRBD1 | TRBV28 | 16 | CASSGDRGGMNTEAFF | TGTGCCAGCAGTGGGGACAGGGGGGGGATGAACACTGAAGCTTTCTTT
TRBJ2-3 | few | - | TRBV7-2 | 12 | CASSLHTDTQYF | TGTGCCAGCAGCCTTCATACGGATACGCAGTATTTT
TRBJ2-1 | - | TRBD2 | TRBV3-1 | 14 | CASGTSGSRNEQFF | TGTGCCAGCGGGACTAGCGGGAGTCGGAATGAGCAGTTCTTC
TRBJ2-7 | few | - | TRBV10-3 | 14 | CAISSGGSSYEQYF | TGTGCCATCAGTTCCGGCGGCAGTTCCTACGAGCAGTACTTC
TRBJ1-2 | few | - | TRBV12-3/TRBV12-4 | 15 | CASSPVPGANYGYTF | TGTGCCAGCAGCCCTGTTCCGGGTGCAAACTATGGCTACACCTTC
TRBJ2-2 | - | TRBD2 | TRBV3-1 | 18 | CASSYPSGRAGYTGELFF | TGTGCCAGCAGCTATCCTAGCGGGAGGGCCGGGTACACCGGGGAGCTGTTTTTT